The rows below give T cell receptor beta chains drawn from one sample of a study of T cells in Graves' hyperthyroidism and ophthalmopathy. TCRdb called the multiplex PCR reads again in MiXCR, with one record for every CDR3 protein. The sample includes under 350,000 distinct CDR3 sequences, about a sixth seen only once; the top ten take around 61%. Sequenced material: blood. These TCRs come from a woman in her fifties or sixties with Graves' ophthalmopathy. Each CDR3 is given with its conserved first and last residue. The D gene is left open where the match is weak. Size tells how often a clone was seen (once, few, many) or the class of an expanded clone, and some rows leave it out.

clone size: NA
J gene: TRBJ1-3
D gene: NA
V gene: TRBV10-3
CDR3 protein: CAISGHSGNTIYF
CDR3 DNA: TGTGCCATCTCGGGGCACTCTGGAAACACCATATATTTT

clone size: many
J gene: TRBJ2-7
D gene: NA
V gene: TRBV2
CDR3 protein: CASSVQGIGAYEQYF
CDR3 DNA: TGTGCCAGCAGCGTACAGGGTATTGGGGCCTACGAGCAGTACTTC

clone size: many
J gene: TRBJ1-1
D gene: NA
V gene: TRBV28
CDR3 protein: CASYQGPEAFF
CDR3 DNA: TGTGCCAGCTATCAGGGGCCCGAAGCTTTCTTT

clone size: few
J gene: TRBJ1-2
D gene: TRBD1
V gene: TRBV30
CDR3 protein: CAWSTGGGHGGYTF
CDR3 DNA: TGTGCCTGGAGTACAGGGGGGGGACATGGTGGCTACACCTTC

clone size: few
J gene: TRBJ2-4
D gene: NA
V gene: TRBV5-6
CDR3 protein: CASSRGQGGMVIQYF
CDR3 DNA: TGTGCCAGCAGCCGGGGACAAGGAGGGATGGTTATTCAGTACTTC

clone size: many
J gene: TRBJ2-2
D gene: NA
V gene: TRBV10-1
CDR3 protein: CASMTENTGELFF
CDR3 DNA: TGCGCCAGCATGACGGAGAACACCGGGGAGCTGTTTTTT

clone size: NA
J gene: TRBJ2-7
D gene: TRBD2
V gene: TRBV7-2
CDR3 protein: CASSLGLAGDGPPYEQYF
CDR3 DNA: TGTGCCAGCAGCTTGGGACTAGCGGGAGATGGGCCCCCCTACGAGCAGTACTTC

clone size: NA
J gene: TRBJ2-1
D gene: NA
V gene: TRBV30
CDR3 protein: CAWHRERVQFF
CDR3 DNA: TGTGCCTGGCACCGGGAAAGAGTCCAGTTCTTC

clone size: NA
J gene: TRBJ1-4
D gene: NA
V gene: TRBV28
CDR3 protein: CASSPLGTPSYGGKLFF
CDR3 DNA: TGTGCCAGCAGTCCCCTGGGAACACCGAGTTACGGTGGAAAACTGTTTTTT

clone size: NA
J gene: TRBJ1-2
D gene: NA
V gene: TRBV2
CDR3 protein: CASSYTGGGYGYTF
CDR3 DNA: TGTGCCAGCAGCTACACCGGAGGGGGCTATGGCTACACCTTC